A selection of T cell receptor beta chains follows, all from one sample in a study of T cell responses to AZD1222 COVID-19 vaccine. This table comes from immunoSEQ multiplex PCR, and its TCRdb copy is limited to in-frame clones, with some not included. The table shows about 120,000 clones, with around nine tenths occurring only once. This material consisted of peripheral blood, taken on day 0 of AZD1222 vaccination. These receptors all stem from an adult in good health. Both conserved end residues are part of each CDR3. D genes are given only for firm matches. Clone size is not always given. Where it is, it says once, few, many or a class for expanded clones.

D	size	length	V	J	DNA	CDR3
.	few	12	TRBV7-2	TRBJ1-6	TGTGCCAGCAGCTTCCCCGGATCACCCCTCCACTTT	CASSFPGSPLHF
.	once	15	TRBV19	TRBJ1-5	TGTGCCAGTAGTATCTCTGGGTATAGCAATCAGCCCCAGCATTTT	CASSISGYSNQPQHF
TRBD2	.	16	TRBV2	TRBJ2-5	TGTGCCAGCAGTGAGACTAGCGGGGGGGTCCAAGAGACCCAGTACTTC	CASSETSGGVQETQYF
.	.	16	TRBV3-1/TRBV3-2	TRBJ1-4	TGTGCCAGCAGCCAGCATAGGGGAGAGTCAAGTGAAAAACTGTTTTTT	CASSQHRGESSEKLFF
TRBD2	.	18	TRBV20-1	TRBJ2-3	TGCAGTGCAAGTGGGACTAGCGGGGGGGCCTTGTATGCAGATACGCAGTATTTT	CSASGTSGGALYADTQYF
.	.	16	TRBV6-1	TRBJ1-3	TGTGCCAGCAGTGAAGCGCCTTGGGCTTCTGGAAACACCATATATTTT	CASSEAPWASGNTIYF
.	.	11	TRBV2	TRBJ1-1	TGTGCCAGCAGGGGAGGACAGTTGGCTTTCTTT	CASRGGQLAFF
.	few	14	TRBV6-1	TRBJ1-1	TGTGCCAGCAGTGATCGGTGGCAGACTAAAGAAGCTTTCTTT	CASSDRWQTKEAFF
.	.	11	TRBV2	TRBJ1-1	TGTGCCAGCAGGGGACGGCCTGAAGCTTTCTTT	CASRGRPEAFF
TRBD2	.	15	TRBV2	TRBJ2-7	TGTGCCAGCAGTGACACAGCGGGGATATCCTACGAGCAGTACTTC	CASSDTAGISYEQYF
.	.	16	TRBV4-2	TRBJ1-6	TGTGCCAGCAGCCCCCAACCCTTGTTTGGAGGATCACCCCTCCACTTT	CASSPQPLFGGSPLHF
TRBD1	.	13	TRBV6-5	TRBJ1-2	TGTGCCACAACCGGGACAGACTACTATGGCTACACCTTC	CATTGTDYYGYTF
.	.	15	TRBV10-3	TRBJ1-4	TGTGCCATCAGTGAGTCGACGGGGTTAAATGAAAAACTGTTTTTT	CAISESTGLNEKLFF
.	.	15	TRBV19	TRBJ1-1	TGTGCCAGTAGTACAAGACCAGGTCGGAACACTGAAGCTTTCTTT	CASSTRPGRNTEAFF
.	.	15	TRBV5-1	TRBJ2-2	TGCGCCAGCAGCTTTGGTTTAGAACGCACCGGGGAGCTGTTTTTT	CASSFGLERTGELFF
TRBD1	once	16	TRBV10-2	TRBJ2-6	TGCGCCAGCAATAGACAGGGGGCGCATGGGGCCAACGTCCTGACTTTC	CASNRQGAHGANVLTF
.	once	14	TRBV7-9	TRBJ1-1	TGTGCCAGCAGCTCACTCGACAGTAACACTGAAGCTTTCTTT	CASSSLDSNTEAFF
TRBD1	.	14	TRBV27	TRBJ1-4	TGTGCCAGCAACTTGCAGGGGGCGCCTGAAAAACTGTTTTTT	CASNLQGAPEKLFF
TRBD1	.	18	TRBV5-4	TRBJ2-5	TGTGCCAGCAGCCGCGAACCTATGGGGACAGGGGCCGGAGAGACCCAGTACTTC	CASSREPMGTGAGETQYF
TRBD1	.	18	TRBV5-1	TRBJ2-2	TGCGCCAGCAGCCCTGATCCCCGGGACAGGGGCTGGACCGGGGAGCTGTTTTTT	CASSPDPRDRGWTGELFF
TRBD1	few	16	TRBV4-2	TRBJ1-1	TGTGCCAGCAGCCAAGATGGGACAGGGGGCAGCACTGAAGCTTTCTTT	CASSQDGTGGSTEAFF
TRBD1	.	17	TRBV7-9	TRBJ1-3	TGTGCCAGCAGCTTCTTCGGGACAGGGTACTCTGGAAACACCATATATTTT	CASSFFGTGYSGNTIYF
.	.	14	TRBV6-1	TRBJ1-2	TGTGCCAGCAGTGAAAGGGAGAAGAACTATGGCTACACCTTC	CASSEREKNYGYTF
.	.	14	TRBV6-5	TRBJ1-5	TGTGCCAGCAGTTCCGGACAGAAGAATCAGCCCCAGCATTTT	CASSSGQKNQPQHF
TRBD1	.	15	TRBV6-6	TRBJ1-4	TGTGCCAGCAGTTACTCGCCAGGGGGGGGTGAAAAACTGTTTTTT	CASSYSPGGGEKLFF
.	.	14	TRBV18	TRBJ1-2	TGTGCCAGCTCACAAAATATTGGGGACTATGGCTACACCTTC	CASSQNIGDYGYTF
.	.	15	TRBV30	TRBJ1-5	TGTGCCTGGAGTCCCCCGGGCTTTAGCAATCAGCCCCAGCATTTT	CAWSPPGFSNQPQHF
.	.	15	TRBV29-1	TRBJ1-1	TGCAGCGTTACCCCGATTGGAGGAGGGGACACTGAAGCTTTCTTT	CSVTPIGGGDTEAFF
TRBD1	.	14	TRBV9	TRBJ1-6	TGTGCCAGCAGCGTAGGGACAGGCCCATCACCCCTCCACTTT	CASSVGTGPSPLHF
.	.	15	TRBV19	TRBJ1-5	TGTGCCAGTAGTACCGCAGGGCCGGTAAGGCAGCCCCAGCATTTT	CASSTAGPVRQPQHF